The source of this T cell receptor beta chain is a study of human T cells and chemical hapten exposure. About the study: Read at 6 days, the patch tests placed 0.01% DPC on the upper back. The patient population, which was mostly female, had alopecia areata, totalis or universalis.

The CDR3 covers 14 residues. V dropped 4 bases and J dropped 2; count of bases not matched to a gene: 7. The germline V gene encodes CDR1 DFQATT and CDR2 SNEGSKA (reference sequence). The time point denotes: pre-sensitization, week 0. Treatment given: therapeutic diphenylcyclopropenone sensitization with weekly scalp DPC. Sample donors consisted of patients with alopecia, aged 18 to 70 years, who were suitable for DPC. Worth noting for this clonotype: Its antigen is undetermined.

Regarding the study as a whole: Expanded TCR counts at PT1 went up together with patch test score, a positive correlation.

TCRdb re-derived calls from the RACE reads in MiXCR, one entry per CDR3 protein. In the table there are 95,000 to 150,000 distinct CDR3 sequences, roughly 13% of which are singletons. The chain uses TRBV20-1 and TRBJ2-5, with 7 bases that match TRBD1. Sequences were derived from whole blood, sampled in connection with sensitization to the hapten diphenylcyclopropenone (DPC). The receptor's source is a woman aged 18-29 years with alopecia areata. Some clones in this sample may be carry-over from other donors' samples. The chain's CDR3 is CSAIHGTEQETQYF. DNA for the CDR3: TGCAGTGCTATTCACGGGACAGAACAAGAGACCCAGTACTTC.